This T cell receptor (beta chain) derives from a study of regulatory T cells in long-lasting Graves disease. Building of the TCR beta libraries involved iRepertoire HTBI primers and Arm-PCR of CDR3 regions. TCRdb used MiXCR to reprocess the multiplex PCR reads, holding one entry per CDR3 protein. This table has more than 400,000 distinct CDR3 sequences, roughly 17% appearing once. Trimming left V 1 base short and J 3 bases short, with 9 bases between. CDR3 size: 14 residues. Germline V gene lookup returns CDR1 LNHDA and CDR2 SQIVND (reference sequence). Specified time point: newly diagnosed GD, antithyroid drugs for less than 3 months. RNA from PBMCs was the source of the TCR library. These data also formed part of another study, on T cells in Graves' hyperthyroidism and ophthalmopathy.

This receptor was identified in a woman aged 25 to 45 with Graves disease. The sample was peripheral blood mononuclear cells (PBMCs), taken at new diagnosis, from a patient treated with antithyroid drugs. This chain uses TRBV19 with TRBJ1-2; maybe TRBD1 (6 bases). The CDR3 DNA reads TGTGCCAGTAGTATAGGGTGGACAGACTATGGCTACACCTTC. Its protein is CASSIGWTDYGYTF.